One sample yielded the 6 T cell receptor beta chains listed below, sequenced in a study of CD8+CD57+ T cells in acquired aplastic anemia. Both TCR beta VDJ combination and CDR3 sequence profiling were carried out. Genomic DNA was the template for this profiling. From the reads, TCRdb called clonotypes with MiXCR, one entry per CDR3 protein. The sample holds under 250,000 distinct CDR3 sequences, 65% seen once. Whoever was chosen for sequencing had shown CD8+CD57+ cell expansion by flow cytometry. Specimen: sorted CD4+, CD8+, or CD8+CD57+ T cells (not recorded which) from PBMCs. These receptors were taken from a human donor with aplastic anemia.

This clonotype showed up many times. This sequence joins TRBV12-3 or TRBV12-4 and TRBJ2-3; 9 bases match TRBD2. The V and J ends lost 7 bases and 3 bases, in that order; junction bases with no gene match: 11. The length of the CDR3 is 16 residues. The CDR3 region is CASTPGAAGGTDTQYF. CDR3 DNA sequence: TGTGCCAGCACCCCCGGGGCAGCGGGGGGAACAGATACGCAGTATTTT.

V gene TRBV4-2 combines with J gene TRBJ2-7; 7 bases line up with TRBD2. The germline V gene encodes CDR1 LGHNA and CDR2 YNFKEQ. V was clipped by 6 bases and J by 3 bases; unmatched bases: 17. There are 17 residues in the CDR3. CDR3 region: CASSQTRSLTGGYEQYF. The CDR3 nucleotides read TGTGCCAGCAGTCAAACAAGGTCCCTCACGGGAGGCTACGAGCAGTACTTC.

This chain uses TRBV9 with TRBJ2-5; the match to TRBD1 covers 9 bases. J lost 11 bases, V lost 3 bases, and 8 bases had no gene match. Per germline, CDR1 SGDLS and CDR2 YYNGEE. There are 13 residues in the CDR3. The CDR3 bases are TGTGCCAGCAGCGGACAAGACAGGGGGGAGCAGTACTTC. Residues: CASSGQDRGEQYF.

V gene TRBV7-6 combines with J gene TRBJ2-3; 13 bases agree with TRBD2. This CDR3 has 17 residues. Germline CDR1 SGHVS, CDR2 FNYEAQ. With V trimmed by 5 bases and J by 2 bases, 7 bases remained unmatched. CDR3 DNA: TGTGCCAGCAGCGGCCCGGGACTAGCGGGGCTCACAGATACGCAGTATTTT. Encoded protein: CASSGPGLAGLTDTQYF.

The genes are TRBV7-3 and TRBJ2-1; 13 bases agree with TRBD2. The trim removed 4 bases at V and 8 bases at J, leaving 5 bases unmatched. Germline assignment: CDR1 SGHTA and CDR2 FQGTGA. This CDR3 is built from 15 residues. The CDR3 DNA is TGTGCCAGCAGCTCGGGACTAGCGGGGAGGGATGAGCAGTTCTTC. As protein: CASSSGLAGRDEQFF.

Only a few counts were recorded for this clonotype. The J gene is TRBJ1-6, the V gene TRBV19, with a tentative D call TRBD1 (5 bases). Germline V gene data show CDR1 as LNHDA and CDR2 as SQIVND (reference sequence). Trimming took 5 bases from V and 2 from J, leaving 16 bases between them. The CDR3 totals 17 residues. Here the CDR3 reads CASSGSGGATYNSPLHF. The CDR3 coding sequence is TGTGCCAGTAGTGGGAGCGGAGGGGCAACCTATAATTCACCCCTCCACTTT.